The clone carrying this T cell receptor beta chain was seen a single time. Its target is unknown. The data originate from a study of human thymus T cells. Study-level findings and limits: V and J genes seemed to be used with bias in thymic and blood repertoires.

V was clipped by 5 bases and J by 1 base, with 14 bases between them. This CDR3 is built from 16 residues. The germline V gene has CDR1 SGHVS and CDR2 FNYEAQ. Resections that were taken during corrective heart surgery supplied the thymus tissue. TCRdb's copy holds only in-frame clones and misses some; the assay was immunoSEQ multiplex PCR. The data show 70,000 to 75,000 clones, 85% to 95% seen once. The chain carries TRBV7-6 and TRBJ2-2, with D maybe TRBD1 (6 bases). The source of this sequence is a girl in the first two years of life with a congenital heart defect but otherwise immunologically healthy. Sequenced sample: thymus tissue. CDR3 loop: CASSQWTEENTGELFF. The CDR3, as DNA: TGTGCCAGCAGCCAATGGACAGAGGAGAACACCGGGGAGCTGTTTTTT.